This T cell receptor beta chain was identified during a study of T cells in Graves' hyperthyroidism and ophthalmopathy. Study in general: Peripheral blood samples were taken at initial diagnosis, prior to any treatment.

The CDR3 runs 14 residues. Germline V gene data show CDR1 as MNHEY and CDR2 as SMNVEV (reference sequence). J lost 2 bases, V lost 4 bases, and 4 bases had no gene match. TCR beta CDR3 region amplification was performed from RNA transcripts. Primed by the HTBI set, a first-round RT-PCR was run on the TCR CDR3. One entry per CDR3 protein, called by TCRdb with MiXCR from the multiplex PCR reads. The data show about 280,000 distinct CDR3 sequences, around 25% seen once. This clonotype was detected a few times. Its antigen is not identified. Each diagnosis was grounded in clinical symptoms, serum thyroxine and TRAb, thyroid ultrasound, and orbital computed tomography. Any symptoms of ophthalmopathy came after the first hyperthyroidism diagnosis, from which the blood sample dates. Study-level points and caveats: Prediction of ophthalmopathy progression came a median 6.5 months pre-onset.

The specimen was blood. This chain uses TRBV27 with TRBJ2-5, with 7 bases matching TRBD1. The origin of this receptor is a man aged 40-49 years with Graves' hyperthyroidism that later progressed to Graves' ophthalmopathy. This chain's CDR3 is CASSSTGHQETQYF. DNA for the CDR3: TGTGCCAGCAGTTCGACAGGGCATCAAGAGACCCAGTACTTC.